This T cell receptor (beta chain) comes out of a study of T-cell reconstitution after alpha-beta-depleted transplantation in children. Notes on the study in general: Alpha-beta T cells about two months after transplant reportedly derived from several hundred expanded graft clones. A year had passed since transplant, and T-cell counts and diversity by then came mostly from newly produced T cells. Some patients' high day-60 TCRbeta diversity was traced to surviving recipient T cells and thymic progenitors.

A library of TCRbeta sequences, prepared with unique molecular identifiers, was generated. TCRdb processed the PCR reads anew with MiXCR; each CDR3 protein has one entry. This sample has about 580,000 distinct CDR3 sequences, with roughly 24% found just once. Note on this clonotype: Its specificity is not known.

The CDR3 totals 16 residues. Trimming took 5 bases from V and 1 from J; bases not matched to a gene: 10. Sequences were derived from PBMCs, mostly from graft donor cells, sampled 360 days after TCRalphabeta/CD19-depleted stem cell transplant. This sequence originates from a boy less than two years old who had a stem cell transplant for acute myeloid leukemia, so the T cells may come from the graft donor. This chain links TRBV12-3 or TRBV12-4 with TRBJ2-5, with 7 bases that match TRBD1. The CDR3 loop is CASSIGGQHFQETQYF. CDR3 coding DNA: TGTGCCAGCAGTATTGGGGGACAGCACTTCCAAGAGACCCAGTACTTC.